A single sample gave rise to the 9 T cell receptor beta chains below, sequenced in a study of human T cells and chemical hapten exposure. TCRdb used MiXCR to reprocess the RACE reads, holding one entry per CDR3 protein. Here the sample spans tens of thousands of distinct CDR3 sequences, over 10% being singletons. Time point of the sample: pre-sensitization, week 0. Treatment indicated: therapeutic diphenylcyclopropenone sensitization with weekly scalp DPC. Sequences were derived from whole blood, sampled in connection with sensitization to the hapten diphenylcyclopropenone (DPC). The receptors originated from a woman aged 25 to 39 with alopecia areata. Some clones in this sample may be carry-over from other donors' samples.

A few counts support this clonotype. J is TRBJ2-2 and V is TRBV6-5, with 7 bases identical to TRBD2. The CDR3 contains 16 residues. The trim removed 7 bases at V and 9 bases at J, leaving 17 bases unmatched. CDR1 is MNHEY and CDR2 is SVGAGI in the germline V gene. CDR3 in DNA: TGTGCCAGCACCTTTCATGCTGTTGGGAGGGCCAGGGAGCTGTTTTTT. Protein sequence: CASTFHAVGRARELFF.

This clonotype turned up a few times. CDR3 DNA sequence: TGTGCCAGCGGAGCCCCCCCCACAGAGACCCAGTACTTC. Translated: CASGAPPTETQYF. The V gene is TRBV28, the J gene TRBJ2-5; D gene unclear. The CDR3 spans 13 residues. Germline V gene data show CDR1 as MDHEN and CDR2 as SYDVKM. Trimming took 8 bases from V and 4 from J, leaving 14 bases between them.

This clonotype was observed a few times. This rearrangement joins TRBV7-2 to TRBJ2-3; a possible D gene is TRBD1 (5 bases). The CDR3 consists of 14 residues. The V and J ends lost 5 bases and 6 bases respectively, with 15 bases between them. CDR1 and CDR2 from the germline V gene are SGHTA and FQGNSA. CDR3 DNA: TGTGCCAGCAGCAAAGGACACCGTCAGGATACGCAGTATTTT. Translated, it gives CASSKGHRQDTQYF.

This clonotype was seen repeatedly, ten times or more. This rearrangement joins TRBV7-8 to TRBJ2-5, with TRBD1 matching over 8 bases. V shed 3 bases and J 8 bases; nucleotides not matched to a gene: 5. Per the germline V gene, CDR1 is SGHVS and CDR2 is FQNEAQ. CDR3 length: 13 residues. CDR3 sequence reads: CASSFRTGRTQYF. The CDR3 bases are TGTGCCAGCAGCTTCCGGACAGGGCGAACCCAGTACTTC. The full variable domain, with the rest looked up from reference TRBV7-8 and TRBJ2-5, is GAGVSQSPRYKVAKRGQDVALRCDPISGHVSLFWYQQALGQGPEFLTYFQNEAQLDKSGLPSDRFFAERPEGSVSTLKIQRTQQEDSAVYLCASSFRTGRTQYFGPGTRLLVL.

This clonotype was detected a few times. The CDR3 spells CASSQVTSGKTYEQYF. CDR3 nucleotide sequence: TGTGCCAGCAGCCAAGTAACTAGCGGCAAAACCTACGAGCAGTACTTC. The chain couples TRBV3-2 to TRBJ2-7; the D call in the table, TRBD2, was not verified against the DNA. TRBV3-2 is deemed a pseudogene. This CDR3 has 16 amino acids.

The V gene is TRBV7-3, the J gene TRBJ2-1; D gene unclear. The germline gives CDR1 SGHTA, CDR2 FQGTGA. The CDR3 is 13 residues long. The V end lost 1 base, the J end lost 9 bases, and 10 bases lay between the germline ends. Here the CDR3 DNA reads TGTGCCAGCAGCTTAAAGTGGGATACTGAGCAGTTCTTC. Its translation: CASSLKWDTEQFF. Looking up the rest from reference TRBV7-3 and TRBJ2-1 gives the full variable domain: GAGVSQTPSNKVTEKGKYVELRCDPISGHTALYWYRQSLGQGPEFLIYFQGTGAADDSGLPNDRFFAVRPEGSVSTLKIQRTERGDSAVYLCASSLKWDTEQFFGPGTRLTVL.

This clonotype showed up just a few times. This rearrangement joins TRBV6-1 to TRBJ1-4; D remains ambiguous. This CDR3 is 12 amino acids long. Trimming removed 6 bases at V and 8 bases at J, with 10 bases between. CDR1 and CDR2 (germline): MNHNS, SASEGT. The CDR3 spells CASRAHSEKLFF. The CDR3 DNA sequence: TGTGCCAGCAGGGCCCACAGCGAAAAACTGTTTTTT.

A remark on this clonotype: A read error is possible here, since a much larger clone lies one base away. J is TRBJ1-6 and V is TRBV6-6, with TRBD1 as a possible D gene (5 bases). CDR1 is MNHNY and CDR2 is SVGAGI in the germline V gene (reference sequence). The CDR3 is 15 residues long. The CDR3 coding sequence is TGTGCCAGCAGTAAGGGAGGGGTGGGCGGTTCACACCTCCACTTT. It translates to CASSKGGVGGSHLHF.

This clonotype was observed a handful of times. This rearrangement joins TRBV7-2 to TRBJ2-2; weak D call: TRBD2 (6 bases). Germline loops: CDR1 SGHTA, CDR2 FQGNSA. This CDR3 spans 16 amino acids. The ends were cut back, 2 bases at V and 8 bases at J, with 18 bases in the middle. As DNA, the CDR3 is TGTGCCAGCAGCTTATCAGGACTACCCTTAGGAGGGGAGCTGTTTTTT. Protein: CASSLSGLPLGGELFF.